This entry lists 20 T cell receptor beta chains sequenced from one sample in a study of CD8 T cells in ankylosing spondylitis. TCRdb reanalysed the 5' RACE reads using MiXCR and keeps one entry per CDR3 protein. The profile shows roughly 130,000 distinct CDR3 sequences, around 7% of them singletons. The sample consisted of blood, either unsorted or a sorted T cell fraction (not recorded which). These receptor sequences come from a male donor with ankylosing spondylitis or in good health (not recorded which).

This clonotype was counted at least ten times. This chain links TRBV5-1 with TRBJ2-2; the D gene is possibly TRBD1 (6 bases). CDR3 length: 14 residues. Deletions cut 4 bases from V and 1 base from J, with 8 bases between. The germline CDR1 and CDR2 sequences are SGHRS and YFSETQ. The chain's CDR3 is CASSQGQNTGELFF. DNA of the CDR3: TGCGCCAGCAGCCAGGGACAGAACACCGGGGAGCTGTTTTTT.

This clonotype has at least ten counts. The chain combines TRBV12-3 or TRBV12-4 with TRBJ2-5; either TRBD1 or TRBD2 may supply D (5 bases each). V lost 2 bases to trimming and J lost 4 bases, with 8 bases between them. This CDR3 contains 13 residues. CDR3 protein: CASSLRGAETQYF. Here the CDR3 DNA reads TGTGCCAGCAGTTTAAGAGGGGCAGAGACCCAGTACTTC.

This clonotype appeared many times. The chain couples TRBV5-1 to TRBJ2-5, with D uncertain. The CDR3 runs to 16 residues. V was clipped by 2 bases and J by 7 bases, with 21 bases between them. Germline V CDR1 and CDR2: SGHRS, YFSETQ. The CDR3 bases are TGCGCCAGCAGCTTCGAGAACTCTAGGGCGGTCGCGACCCAGTACTTC. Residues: CASSFENSRAVATQYF.

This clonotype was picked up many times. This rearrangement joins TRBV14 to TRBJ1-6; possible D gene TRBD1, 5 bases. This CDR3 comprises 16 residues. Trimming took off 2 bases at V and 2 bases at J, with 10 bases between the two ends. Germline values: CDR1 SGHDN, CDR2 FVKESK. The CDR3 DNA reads TGTGCCAGCAGCCAACAGGGTTCCCCCTATAATTCACCCCTCCACTTT. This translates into CASSQQGSPYNSPLHF.

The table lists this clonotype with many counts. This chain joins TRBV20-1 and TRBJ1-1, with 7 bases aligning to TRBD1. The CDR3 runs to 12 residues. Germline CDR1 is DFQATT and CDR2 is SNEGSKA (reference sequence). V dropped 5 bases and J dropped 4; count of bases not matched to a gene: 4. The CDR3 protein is CSAETGVTEAFF. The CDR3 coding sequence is TGCAGTGCTGAAACAGGGGTCACTGAAGCTTTCTTT.

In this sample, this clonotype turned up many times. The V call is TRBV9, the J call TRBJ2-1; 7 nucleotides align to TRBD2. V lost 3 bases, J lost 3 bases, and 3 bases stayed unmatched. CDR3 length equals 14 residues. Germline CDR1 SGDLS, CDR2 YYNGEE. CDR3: CASSGSGYYNEQFF. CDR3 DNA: TGTGCCAGCAGCGGTAGCGGGTACTACAATGAGCAGTTCTTC. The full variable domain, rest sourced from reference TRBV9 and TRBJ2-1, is DSGVTQTPKHLITATGQRVTLRCSPRSGDLSVYWYQQSLDQGLQFLIQYYNGEERAKGNILERFSAQQFPDLHSELNLSSLELGDSALYFCASSGSGYYNEQFFGPGTRLTVL.

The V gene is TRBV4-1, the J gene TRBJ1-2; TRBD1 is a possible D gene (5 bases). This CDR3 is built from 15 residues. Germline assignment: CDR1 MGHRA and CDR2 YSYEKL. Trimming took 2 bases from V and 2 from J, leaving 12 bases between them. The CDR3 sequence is CASSQSPGGNYGYTF. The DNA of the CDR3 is TGCGCCAGCAGCCAAAGCCCCGGGGGGAACTATGGCTACACCTTC.

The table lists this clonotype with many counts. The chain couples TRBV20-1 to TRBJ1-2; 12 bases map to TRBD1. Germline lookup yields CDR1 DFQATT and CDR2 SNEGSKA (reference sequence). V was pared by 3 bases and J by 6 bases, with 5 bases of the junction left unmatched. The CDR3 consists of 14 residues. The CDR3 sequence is CSASRGQGAHGYTF. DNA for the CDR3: TGCAGTGCTAGTAGGGGACAGGGGGCTCATGGCTACACCTTC.

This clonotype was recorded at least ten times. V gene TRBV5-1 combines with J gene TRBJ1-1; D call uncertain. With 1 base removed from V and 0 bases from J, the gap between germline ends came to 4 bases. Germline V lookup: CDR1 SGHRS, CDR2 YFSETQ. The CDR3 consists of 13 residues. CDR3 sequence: CASSLYLNTEAFF. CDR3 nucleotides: TGCGCCAGCAGCTTGTATTTGAACACTGAAGCTTTCTTT.

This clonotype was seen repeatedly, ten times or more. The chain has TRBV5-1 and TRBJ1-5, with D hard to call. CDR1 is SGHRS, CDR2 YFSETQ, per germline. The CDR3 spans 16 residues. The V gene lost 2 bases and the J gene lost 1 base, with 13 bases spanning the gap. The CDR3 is CASSFDPPGSNQPQHF. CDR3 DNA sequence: TGCGCCAGCAGCTTTGACCCCCCGGGGAGCAATCAGCCCCAGCATTTT.

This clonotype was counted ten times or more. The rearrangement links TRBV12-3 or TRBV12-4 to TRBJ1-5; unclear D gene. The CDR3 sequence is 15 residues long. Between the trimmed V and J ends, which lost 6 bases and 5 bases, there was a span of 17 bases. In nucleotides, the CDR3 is TGTGCCAGCAGCCCCGGTTGGACTAATCATCAGCCCCAGCATTTT. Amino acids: CASSPGWTNHQPQHF.

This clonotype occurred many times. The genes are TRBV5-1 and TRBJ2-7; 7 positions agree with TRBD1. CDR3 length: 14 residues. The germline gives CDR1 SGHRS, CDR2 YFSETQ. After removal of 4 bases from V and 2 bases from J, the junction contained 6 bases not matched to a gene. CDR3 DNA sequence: TGCGCCAGCAGCCAAAACAGGGGAACCTACGAGCAGTACTTC. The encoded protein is CASSQNRGTYEQYF.

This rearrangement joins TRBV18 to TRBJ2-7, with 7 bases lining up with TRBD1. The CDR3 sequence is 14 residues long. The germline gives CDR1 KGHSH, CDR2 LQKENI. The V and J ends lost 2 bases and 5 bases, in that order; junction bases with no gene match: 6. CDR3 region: CASSPADRADEQYF. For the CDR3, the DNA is TGTGCCAGCTCACCAGCAGACAGGGCCGACGAGCAGTACTTC.

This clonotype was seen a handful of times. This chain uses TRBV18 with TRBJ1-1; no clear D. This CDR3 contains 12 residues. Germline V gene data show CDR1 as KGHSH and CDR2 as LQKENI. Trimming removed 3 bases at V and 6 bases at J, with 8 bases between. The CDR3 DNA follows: TGTGCCAGCTCACCCGTTCTCTCTGAAGCTTTCTTT. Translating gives CASSPVLSEAFF.

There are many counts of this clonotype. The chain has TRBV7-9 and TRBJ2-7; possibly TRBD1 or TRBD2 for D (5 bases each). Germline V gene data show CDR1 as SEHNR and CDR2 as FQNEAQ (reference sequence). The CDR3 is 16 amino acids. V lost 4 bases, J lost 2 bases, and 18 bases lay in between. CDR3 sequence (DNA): TGTGCCAGCAGCTCCCGAGGGGCAGGGAGCGCCTACGAGCAGTACTTC. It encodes CASSSRGAGSAYEQYF.

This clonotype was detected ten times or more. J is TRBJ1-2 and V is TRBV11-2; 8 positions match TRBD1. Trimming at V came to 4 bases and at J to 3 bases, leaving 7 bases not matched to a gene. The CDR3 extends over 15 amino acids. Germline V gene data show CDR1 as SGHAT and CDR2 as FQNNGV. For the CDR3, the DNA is TGTGCCAGCAGCTCTTTTCCGGGACAGGACTATGGCTACACCTTC. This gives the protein CASSSFPGQDYGYTF.

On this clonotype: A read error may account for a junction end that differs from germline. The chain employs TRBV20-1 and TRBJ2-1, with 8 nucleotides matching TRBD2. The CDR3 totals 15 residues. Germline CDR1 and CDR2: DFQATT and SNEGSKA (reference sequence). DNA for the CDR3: TGCTGTGCCACCCGCCCTAGCGGGTTATTCAATGAGCAGTTCTTC. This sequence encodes CCATRPSGLFNEQFF.

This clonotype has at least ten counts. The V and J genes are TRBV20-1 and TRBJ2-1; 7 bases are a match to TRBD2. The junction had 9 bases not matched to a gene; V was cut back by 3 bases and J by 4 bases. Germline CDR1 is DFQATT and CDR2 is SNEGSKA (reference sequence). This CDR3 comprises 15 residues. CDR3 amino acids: CSASLLAAQYNEQFF. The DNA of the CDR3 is TGCAGTGCTAGCCTCCTAGCGGCGCAGTACAATGAGCAGTTCTTC.

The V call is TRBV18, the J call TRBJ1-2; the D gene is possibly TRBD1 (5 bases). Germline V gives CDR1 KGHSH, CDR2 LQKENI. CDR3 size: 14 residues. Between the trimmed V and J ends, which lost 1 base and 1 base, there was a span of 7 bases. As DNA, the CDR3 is TGTGCCAGCTCACCACTAGACAGTAACTATGGCTACACCTTC. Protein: CASSPLDSNYGYTF.

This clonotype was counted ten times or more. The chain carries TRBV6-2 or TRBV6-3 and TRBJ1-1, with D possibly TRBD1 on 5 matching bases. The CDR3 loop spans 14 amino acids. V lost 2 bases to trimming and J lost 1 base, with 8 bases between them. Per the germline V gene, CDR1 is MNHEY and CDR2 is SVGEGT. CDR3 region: CASSYRGPNTEAFF. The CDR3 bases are TGTGCCAGCAGTTACCGGGGCCCGAACACTGAAGCTTTCTTT.